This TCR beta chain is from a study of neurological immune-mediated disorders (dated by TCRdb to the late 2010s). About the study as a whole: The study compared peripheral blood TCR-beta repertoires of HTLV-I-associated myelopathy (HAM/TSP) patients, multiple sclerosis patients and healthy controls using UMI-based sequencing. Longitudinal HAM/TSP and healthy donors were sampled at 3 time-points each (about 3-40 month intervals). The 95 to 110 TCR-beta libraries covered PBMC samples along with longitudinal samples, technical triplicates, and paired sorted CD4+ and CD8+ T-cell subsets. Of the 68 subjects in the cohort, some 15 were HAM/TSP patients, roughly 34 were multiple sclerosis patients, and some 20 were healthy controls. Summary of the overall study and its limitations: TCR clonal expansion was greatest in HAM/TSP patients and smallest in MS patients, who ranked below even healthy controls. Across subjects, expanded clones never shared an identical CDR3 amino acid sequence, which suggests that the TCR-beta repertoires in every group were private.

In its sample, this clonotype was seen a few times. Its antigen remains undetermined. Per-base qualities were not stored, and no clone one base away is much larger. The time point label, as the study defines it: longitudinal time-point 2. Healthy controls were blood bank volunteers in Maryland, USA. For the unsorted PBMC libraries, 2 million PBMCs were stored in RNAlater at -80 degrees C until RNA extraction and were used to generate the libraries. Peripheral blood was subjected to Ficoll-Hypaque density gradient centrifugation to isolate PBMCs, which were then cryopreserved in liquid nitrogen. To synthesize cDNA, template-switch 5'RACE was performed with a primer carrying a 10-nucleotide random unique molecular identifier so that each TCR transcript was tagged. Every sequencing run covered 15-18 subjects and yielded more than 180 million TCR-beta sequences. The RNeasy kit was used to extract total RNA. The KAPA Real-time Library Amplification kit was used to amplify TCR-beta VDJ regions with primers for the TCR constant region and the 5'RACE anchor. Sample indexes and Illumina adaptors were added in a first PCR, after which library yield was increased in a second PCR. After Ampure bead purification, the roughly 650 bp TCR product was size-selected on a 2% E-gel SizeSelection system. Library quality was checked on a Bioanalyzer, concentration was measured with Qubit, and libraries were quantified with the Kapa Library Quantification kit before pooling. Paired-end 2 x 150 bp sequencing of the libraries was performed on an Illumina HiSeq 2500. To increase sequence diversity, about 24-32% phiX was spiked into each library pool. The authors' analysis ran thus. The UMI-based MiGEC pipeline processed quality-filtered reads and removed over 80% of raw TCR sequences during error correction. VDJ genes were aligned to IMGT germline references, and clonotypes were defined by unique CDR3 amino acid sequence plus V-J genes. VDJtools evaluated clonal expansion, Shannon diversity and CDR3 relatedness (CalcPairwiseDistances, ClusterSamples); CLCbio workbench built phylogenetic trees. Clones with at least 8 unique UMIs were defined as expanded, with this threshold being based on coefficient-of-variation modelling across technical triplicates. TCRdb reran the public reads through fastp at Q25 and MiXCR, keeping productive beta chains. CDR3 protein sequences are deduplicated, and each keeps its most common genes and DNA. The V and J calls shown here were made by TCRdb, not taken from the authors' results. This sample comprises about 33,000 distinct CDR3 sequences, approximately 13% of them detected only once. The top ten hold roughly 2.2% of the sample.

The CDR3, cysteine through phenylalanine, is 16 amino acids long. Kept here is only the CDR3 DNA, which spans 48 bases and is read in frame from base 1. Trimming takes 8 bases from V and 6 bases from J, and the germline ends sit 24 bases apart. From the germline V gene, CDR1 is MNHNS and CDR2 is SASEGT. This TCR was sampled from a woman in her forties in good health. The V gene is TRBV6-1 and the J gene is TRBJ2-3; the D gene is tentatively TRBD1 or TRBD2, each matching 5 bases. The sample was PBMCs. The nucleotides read TGTGCCAGCGGCCAACGGGGCTCGGTAATCCCCGATACGCAGTATTTT. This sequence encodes CASGQRGSVIPDTQYF.